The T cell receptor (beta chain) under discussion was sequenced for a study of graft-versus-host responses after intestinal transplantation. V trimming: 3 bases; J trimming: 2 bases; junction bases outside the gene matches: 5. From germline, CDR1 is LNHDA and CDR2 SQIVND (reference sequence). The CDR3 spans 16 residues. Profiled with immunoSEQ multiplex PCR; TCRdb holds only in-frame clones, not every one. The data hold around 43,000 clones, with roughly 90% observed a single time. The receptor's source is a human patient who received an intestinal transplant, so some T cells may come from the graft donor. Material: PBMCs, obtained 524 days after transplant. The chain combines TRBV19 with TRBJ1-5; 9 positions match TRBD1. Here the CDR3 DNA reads TGTGCCAGTAGTATGGGGGGACAGGGTGGCAATCAGCCCCAGCATTTT. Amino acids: CASSMGGQGGNQPQHF.